These 11 T cell receptor beta chains share one sample of origin, sequenced in a study of regulatory T cells in long-lasting Graves disease (dated by TCRdb to the early 2020s). The library was made by multiplex PCR. The reads were generated on an Illumina HiSeq 4000. To build TCR beta libraries, CDR3 regions were amplified by Arm-PCR using iRepertoire HTBI primers. TCRdb passed the public sequencing reads through fastp at Q25 and MiXCR, retaining productive beta sequences. CDR3 protein duplicates are merged, each entry listing the most common genes and DNA. This sample comprises hundreds of thousands of distinct CDR3 sequences, approximately 15% of them detected only once. The leading ten clones occupy about 7.6% of the sample. The time point label for this specimen denotes: newly diagnosed GD, antithyroid drugs for less than 3 months. For both TCR sequencing and RNA sequencing, RNA was extracted from PBMCs in TRIzol.

This sample also appeared in a second study, on T cells in Graves' hyperthyroidism and ophthalmopathy.

The material sequenced was peripheral blood mononuclear cells (PBMCs), taken at new diagnosis, from a patient treated with antithyroid drugs. Source of these receptors: a woman in her 40s with Graves disease. Donor details come from another sample of the same person, matched by shared clones.

This clonotype has just a few counts. This chain connects TRBV29-1 to TRBJ1-5; weak D call: TRBD1 (5 bases). Trimming removed 4 bases from V and 4 bases from J, with 8 bases in between. The germline CDR1 and CDR2 sequences are SQVTM and ANQGSEA. CDR3 length: 12 residues. In nucleotides, the CDR3 is TGCAGCGTTGCGGGGGGGAATCAGCCCCAGCATTTT. Translated: CSVAGGNQPQHF.

This clonotype was found many times. The V and J genes are TRBV6-1 and TRBJ2-1; 7 bases fit TRBD2. Germline lookup yields CDR1 MNHNS and CDR2 SASEGT. The length of the CDR3 is 16 residues. V shed 8 bases and J 8 bases; nucleotides not matched to a gene: 18. CDR3 residues: CASSGLDGSSIDEQFF. The CDR3 bases are TGTGCCAGCTCCGGACTAGATGGGTCCTCGATCGATGAGCAGTTCTTC.

This clonotype was picked up a small number of times. V and J are TRBV5-6 and TRBJ2-3, with 12 nucleotides matching TRBD2. CDR1 SGHDT and CDR2 YYEEEE come from the germline V gene. The J segment lost 3 bases and the V segment lost 0 bases, leaving 8 bases of the junction unmatched. The CDR3 length is 18 residues. CDR3 DNA sequence: TGTGCCAGCAGCTTGGGACTAGCGGGAGTCGTCGGGACAGATACGCAGTATTTT. It specifies CASSLGLAGVVGTDTQYF.

The chain joins TRBV9 to TRBJ1-2; TRBD1 matches at 9 bases. Germline V gene sequence: CDR1 SGDLS, CDR2 YYNGEE. With 4 bases clipped from V and 7 bases from J, the junction kept 11 bases outside the gene matches. The CDR3 has 15 amino acids. CDR3 region: CASSPQSGTGTGYTF. The CDR3 nucleotides are TGTGCCAGCAGCCCACAATCCGGGACAGGGACTGGCTACACCTTC.

This clonotype was detected only a few times. V usage is TRBV12-3 or TRBV12-4 and J usage is TRBJ2-4; D not resolved. Trimming shortened V by 8 bases and J by 3 bases, and 14 bases separated the two germline ends. The CDR3 runs 14 residues. Here the CDR3 reads CASPFSDGKNIQYF. CDR3 nucleotide sequence: TGTGCCAGCCCCTTCTCGGATGGCAAAAACATTCAGTACTTC.

The CDR3 DNA reads TGTGCCAGCAGCGTAGAGGGGAGGGGGGGCCTGGGAGCTTTCTTT. Its translation is CASSVEGRGGLGAFF. This rearrangement joins TRBV9 to TRBJ1-1, with a possible D match to TRBD1 (6 bases). This CDR3 spans 15 amino acids. The germline V gene has CDR1 SGDLS and CDR2 YYNGEE. Trimming shortened V by 0 bases and J by 10 bases, and 19 bases separated the two germline ends.

This clonotype has only a few counts. The chain combines TRBV18 with TRBJ2-7; 9 bases fit TRBD1. V lost 2 bases and J lost 3; bases outside the gene matches: 2. CDR1 KGHSH and CDR2 LQKENI come from the germline V gene. The CDR3 spans 14 residues. The CDR3 loop reads CASSPGTGFYEQYF. The CDR3 DNA is TGTGCCAGCTCACCAGGGACAGGGTTCTACGAGCAGTACTTC.

In this sample, this clonotype turned up many times. The CDR3, as DNA: TGTGCCAGCTGGGGGGGACAGACGTACGAGCAGTACTTC. Encoded protein: CASWGGQTYEQYF. The chain is built from TRBV28 and TRBJ2-7; D is possibly TRBD1 or TRBD2 (7 bases each). The ends were cut back, 8 bases at V and 4 bases at J, with 15 bases in the middle. The CDR3 length is 13 residues. CDR1 and CDR2 from the germline V gene are MDHEN and SYDVKM.

As to this clonotype: With a much larger clone just one base away, this may be a read error. The V gene is TRBV24-1, the J gene TRBJ1-5; D ambiguous. Germline CDR1 and CDR2: KGHDR and SFDVKD. This CDR3 has 13 amino acids. Trimming took 4 bases from V and 3 from J, leaving 6 bases between them. DNA for the CDR3: TGTGCCACCAGTGAGGCAGACAATCAGCCCCAGCATTTT. Translation gives CATSEADNQPQHF.

V and J are TRBV28 and TRBJ1-5; 7 bases fit TRBD1. CDR3 length equals 15 residues. The V gene end was trimmed by 7 bases and the J gene end by 1 base; junction bases not matched to a gene: 7. The germline CDR1 and CDR2 sequences are MDHEN and SYDVKM. The CDR3: CASNSYRGSNQPQHF. In DNA, the CDR3 is TGTGCCAGCAATTCCTACAGGGGAAGCAATCAGCCCCAGCATTTT.

This clonotype has at least ten counts. The chain is built from TRBV12-3 or TRBV12-4 and TRBJ2-6, with 8 nucleotides matching TRBD2. This CDR3 has 18 amino acids. Trimming cost V 7 bases and J 4 bases; bases outside gene matches: 15. Here the CDR3 reads CASITTGGAWAGANVLTF. CDR3 DNA sequence: TGTGCCAGCATTACTACGGGAGGGGCGTGGGCCGGGGCCAACGTCCTGACTTTC.